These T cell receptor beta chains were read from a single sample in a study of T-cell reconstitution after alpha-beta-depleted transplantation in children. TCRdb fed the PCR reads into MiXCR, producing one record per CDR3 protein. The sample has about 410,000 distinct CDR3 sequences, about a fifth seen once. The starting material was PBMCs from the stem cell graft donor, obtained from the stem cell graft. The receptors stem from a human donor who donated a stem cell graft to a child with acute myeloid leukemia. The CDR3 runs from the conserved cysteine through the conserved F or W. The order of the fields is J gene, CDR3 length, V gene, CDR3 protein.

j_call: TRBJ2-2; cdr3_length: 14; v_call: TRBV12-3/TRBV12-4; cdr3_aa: CATCSGGNTGELFF
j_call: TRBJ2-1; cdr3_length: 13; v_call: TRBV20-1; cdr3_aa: CSALVGVGDEQFF
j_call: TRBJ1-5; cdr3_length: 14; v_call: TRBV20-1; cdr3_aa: CSARDIQQHQPQHF
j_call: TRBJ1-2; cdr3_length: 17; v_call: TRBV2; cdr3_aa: CASSERGQGSLDYGYTF
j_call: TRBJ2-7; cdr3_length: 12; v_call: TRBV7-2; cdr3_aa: CASTLNLYEQYF
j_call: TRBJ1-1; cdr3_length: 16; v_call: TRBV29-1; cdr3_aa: CSVARFGTGNFPEAFF
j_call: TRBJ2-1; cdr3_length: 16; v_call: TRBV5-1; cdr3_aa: CASSPRGASSYNEQFF
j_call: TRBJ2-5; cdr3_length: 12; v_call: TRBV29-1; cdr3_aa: CSVESQGETQYF
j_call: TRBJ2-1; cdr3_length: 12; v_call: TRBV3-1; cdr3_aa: CASSQLRQEQFF
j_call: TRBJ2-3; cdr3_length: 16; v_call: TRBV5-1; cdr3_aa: CASSLDGTPSVDTQYF
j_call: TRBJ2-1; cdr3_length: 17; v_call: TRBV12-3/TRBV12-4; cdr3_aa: CASSFRTGTGPYNEQFF
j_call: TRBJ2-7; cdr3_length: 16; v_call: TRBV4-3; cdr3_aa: CASSQESRDRVHEQYF
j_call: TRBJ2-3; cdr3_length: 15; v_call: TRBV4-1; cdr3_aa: CASSGREGRTDTQYF
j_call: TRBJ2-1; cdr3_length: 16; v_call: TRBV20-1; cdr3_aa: CSASREGQIIYNEQFF
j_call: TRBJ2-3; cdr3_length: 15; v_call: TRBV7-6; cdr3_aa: CASRQAGGPPDTQYF
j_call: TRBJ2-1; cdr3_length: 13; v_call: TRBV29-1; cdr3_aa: CSVYPAGPGEQFF
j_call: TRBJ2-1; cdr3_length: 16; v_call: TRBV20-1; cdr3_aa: CSARETSGRAHNEQFF
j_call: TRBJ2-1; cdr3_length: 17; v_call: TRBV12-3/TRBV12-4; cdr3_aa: CASSHHSGSGSYNEQFF
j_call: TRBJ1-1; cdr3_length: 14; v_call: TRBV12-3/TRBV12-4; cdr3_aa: CASKAGTPNTEAFF
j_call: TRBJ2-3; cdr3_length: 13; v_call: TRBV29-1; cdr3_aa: CSVLTGVTDTQYF
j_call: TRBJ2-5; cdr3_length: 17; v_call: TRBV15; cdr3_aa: CATSRPGLAGGRETQYF
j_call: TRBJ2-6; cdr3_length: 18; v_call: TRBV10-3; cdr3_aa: CAISEGQGALSGANVLTF
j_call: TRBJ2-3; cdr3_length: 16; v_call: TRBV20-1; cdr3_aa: CSARTWTSGITDTQYF
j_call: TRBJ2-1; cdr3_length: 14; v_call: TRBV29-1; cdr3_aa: CSVRSLAAQWEQFF
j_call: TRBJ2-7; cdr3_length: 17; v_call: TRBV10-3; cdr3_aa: CAISESRAGQSSYEQYF
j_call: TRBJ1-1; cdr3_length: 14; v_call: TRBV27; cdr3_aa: CASRGQGSYTEAFF
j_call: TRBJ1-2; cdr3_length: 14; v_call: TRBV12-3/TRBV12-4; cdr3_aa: CASSQDRTSYGYTF
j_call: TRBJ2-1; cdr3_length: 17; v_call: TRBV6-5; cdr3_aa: CASSSPGLAGGYNEQFF
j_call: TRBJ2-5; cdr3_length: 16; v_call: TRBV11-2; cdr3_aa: CASSLELGRLEETQYF
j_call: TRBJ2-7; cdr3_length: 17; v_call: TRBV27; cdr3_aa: CASSHGEPRHLSYEQYF
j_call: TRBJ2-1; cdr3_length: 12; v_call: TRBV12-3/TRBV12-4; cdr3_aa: CASSRRGNEQFF
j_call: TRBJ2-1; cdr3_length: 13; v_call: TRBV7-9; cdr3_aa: CAGEDQNYNEQFF
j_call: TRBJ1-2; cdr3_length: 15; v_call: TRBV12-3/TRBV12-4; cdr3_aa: CASSMPEQGNYGYTF
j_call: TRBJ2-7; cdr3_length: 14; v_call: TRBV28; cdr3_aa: CASKPGQGLYEQYF
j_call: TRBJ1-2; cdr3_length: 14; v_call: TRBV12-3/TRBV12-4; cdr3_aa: CASSPRQGAYGYTF
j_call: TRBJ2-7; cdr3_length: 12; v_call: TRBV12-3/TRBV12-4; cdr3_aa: CASGRYNYEQYF
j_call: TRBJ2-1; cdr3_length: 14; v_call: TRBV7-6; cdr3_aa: CASSLDPSSYEQFF